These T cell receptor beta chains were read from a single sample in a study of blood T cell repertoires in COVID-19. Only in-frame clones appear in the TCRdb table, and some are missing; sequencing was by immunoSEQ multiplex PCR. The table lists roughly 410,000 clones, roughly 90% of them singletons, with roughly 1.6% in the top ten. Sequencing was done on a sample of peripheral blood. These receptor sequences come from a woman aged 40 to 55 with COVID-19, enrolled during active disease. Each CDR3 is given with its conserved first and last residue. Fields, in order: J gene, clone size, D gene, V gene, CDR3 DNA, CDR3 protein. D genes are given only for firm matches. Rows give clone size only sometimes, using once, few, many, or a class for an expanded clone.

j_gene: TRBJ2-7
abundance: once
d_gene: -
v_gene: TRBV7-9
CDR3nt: TGTGCCAGCAGCTCCCCGACAGTGGCCTACGAGCAGTACTTC
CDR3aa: CASSSPTVAYEQYF

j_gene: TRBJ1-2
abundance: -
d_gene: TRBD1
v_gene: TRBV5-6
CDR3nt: TGTGCCAGCAGCTTGCGACAGGGGGCGCGAGGCTACACCTTC
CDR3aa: CASSLRQGARGYTF

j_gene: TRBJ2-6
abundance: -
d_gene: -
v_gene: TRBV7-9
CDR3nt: TGTGCCAGCAGCCGACAGTTATCTGGGGCCAACGTCCTGACTTTC
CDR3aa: CASSRQLSGANVLTF

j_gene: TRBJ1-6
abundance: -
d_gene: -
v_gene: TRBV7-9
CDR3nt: TGTGCCAGCGCCCGCCGGGAGTATAATTCACCCCTCCACTTT
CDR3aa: CASARREYNSPLHF

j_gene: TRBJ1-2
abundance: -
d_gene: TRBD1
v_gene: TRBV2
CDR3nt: TGTGCCAGCAAGAGGGACAGCAACTATGGCTACACCTTC
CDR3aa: CASKRDSNYGYTF

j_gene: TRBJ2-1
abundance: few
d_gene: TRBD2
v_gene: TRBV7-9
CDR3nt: TGTGCCAGCAGCCGAACTAGCGGGAGCACGGATGAGCAGTTCTTC
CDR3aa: CASSRTSGSTDEQFF

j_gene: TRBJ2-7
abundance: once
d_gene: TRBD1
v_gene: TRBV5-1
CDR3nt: TGCGCCAGCAACAGGGACAGTTCCTACGAGCAGTACTTC
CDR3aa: CASNRDSSYEQYF

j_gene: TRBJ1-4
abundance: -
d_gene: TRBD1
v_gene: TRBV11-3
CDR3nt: TGTGCCAGCAGCTTAGTAAGCCGGACAGGGGCCAGCGTGGCTAATGAAAAACTGTTTTTT
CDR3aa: CASSLVSRTGASVANEKLFF

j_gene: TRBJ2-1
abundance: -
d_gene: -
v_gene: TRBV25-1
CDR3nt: TGTGCCAGCAGTGAAACCAGGGTTGGTGAGCAGTTCTTC
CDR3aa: CASSETRVGEQFF

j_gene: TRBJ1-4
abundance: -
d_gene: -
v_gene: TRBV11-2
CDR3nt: TGTGCCAGCAGCTATAACAGGGCTGAAAAACTGTTTTTT
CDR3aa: CASSYNRAEKLFF

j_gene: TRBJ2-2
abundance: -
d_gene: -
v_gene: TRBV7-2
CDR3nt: TGTGCCAGCAGAGCAGGGTCCACCGGGGAGCTGTTTTTT
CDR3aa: CASRAGSTGELFF

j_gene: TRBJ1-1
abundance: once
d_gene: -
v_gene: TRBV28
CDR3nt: TGTGCCAGCACCCAAGGTGGCAGGGGGAACACTGAAGCTTTCTTT
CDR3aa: CASTQGGRGNTEAFF

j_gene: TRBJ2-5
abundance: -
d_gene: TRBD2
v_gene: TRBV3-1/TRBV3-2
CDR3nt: TGTGCCAGCAGCCCCTCTGGGAATAGCGGGGCGAGGGGGACCCAGTACTTC
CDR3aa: CASSPSGNSGARGTQYF

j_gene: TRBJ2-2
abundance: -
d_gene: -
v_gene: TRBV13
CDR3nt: TGTGCCAGCAGCTTCCGTGGAGGCACCGGGGAGCTGTTTTTT
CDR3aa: CASSFRGGTGELFF

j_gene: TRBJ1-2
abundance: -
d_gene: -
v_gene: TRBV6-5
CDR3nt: TGTGCCAGCAGTCTTGGGGTGGGGGGAAAATATGGCTACACCTTC
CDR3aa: CASSLGVGGKYGYTF

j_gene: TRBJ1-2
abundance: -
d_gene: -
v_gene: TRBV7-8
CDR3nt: TGTGCCAGCAGCGGGGATCGGGGAAGCTCACCCTATGGCTACACCTTC
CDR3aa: CASSGDRGSSPYGYTF

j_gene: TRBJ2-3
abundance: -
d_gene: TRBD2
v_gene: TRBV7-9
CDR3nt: TGTGCCAGCAGGCCGGGACTATCCACAGATACGCAGTATTTT
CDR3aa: CASRPGLSTDTQYF

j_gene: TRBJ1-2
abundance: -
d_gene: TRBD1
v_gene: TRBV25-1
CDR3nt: TGTGCCAGCAGTGGACGACAGGGGACCTATGGCTACACCTTC
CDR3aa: CASSGRQGTYGYTF

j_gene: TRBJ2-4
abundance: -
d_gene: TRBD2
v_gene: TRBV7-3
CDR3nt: TGTGCCAGCAGCTTACAACCCTTTGGAGGACTAGCGGGGGGTGGCAAAAACATTCAGTACTTC
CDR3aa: CASSLQPFGGLAGGGKNIQYF

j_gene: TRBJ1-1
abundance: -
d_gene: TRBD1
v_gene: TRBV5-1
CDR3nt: TGCGCCAGCAGCTTGTATCCGGACAGGACCTTTAACACTGAAGCTTTCTTT
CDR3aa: CASSLYPDRTFNTEAFF

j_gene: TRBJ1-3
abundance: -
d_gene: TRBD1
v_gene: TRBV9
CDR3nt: TGTGCCAGCAGCCCTTGGGGACAGGGATCTGGAAACACCATATATTTT
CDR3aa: CASSPWGQGSGNTIYF

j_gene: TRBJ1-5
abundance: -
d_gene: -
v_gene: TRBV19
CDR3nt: TGTGCCAGTAGTATTTGGGCAGGGGGCAATCAGCCCCAGCATTTT
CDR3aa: CASSIWAGGNQPQHF

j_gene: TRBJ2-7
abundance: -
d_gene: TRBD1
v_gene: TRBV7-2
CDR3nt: TGTGCCAGCAGCTTAGGCATTCTGGGGACAGTCTTATCCTACGAGCAGTACTTC
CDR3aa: CASSLGILGTVLSYEQYF

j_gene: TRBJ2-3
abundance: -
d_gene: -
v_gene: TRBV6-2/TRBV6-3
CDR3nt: TGTGCCAGCAGTTACCCGATGACAGGACGAGGGCGGACAGATACGCAGTATTTT
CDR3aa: CASSYPMTGRGRTDTQYF

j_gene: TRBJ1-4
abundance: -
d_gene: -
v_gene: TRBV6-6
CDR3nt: TGTGCCAGCAGGAACCCCACGGGGATACTGGAAAAACTGTTTTTT
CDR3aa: CASRNPTGILEKLFF

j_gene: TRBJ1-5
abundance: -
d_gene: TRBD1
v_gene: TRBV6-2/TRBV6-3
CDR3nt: TGTGCCAGCAGTAGACAACAGGGGATCGGCAATCAGCCCCAGCATTTT
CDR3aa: CASSRQQGIGNQPQHF

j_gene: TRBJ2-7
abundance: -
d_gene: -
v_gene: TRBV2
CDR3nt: TGTGCCAGCAGTGAAGCCCCCGCTCCGGCCTACGAGCAGTACTTC
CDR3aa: CASSEAPAPAYEQYF

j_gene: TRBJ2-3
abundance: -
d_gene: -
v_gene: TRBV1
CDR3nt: TGCACCAGCAGCCAACCTCTAGCGGGACTAATACTAGCTAGCACAGATACGCAGTATTTT
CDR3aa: CTSSQPLAGLILASTDTQYF

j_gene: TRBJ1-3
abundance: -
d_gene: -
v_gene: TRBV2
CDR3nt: TGTGCCAGCAGTCGACAGGCGTTCTCTGGAAACACCATATATTTT
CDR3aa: CASSRQAFSGNTIYF

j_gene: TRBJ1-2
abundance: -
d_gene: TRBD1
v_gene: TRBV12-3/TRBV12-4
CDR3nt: TGTGCCAGCAGGCCGGGACAGTTCTATGGCTACACCTTC
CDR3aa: CASRPGQFYGYTF

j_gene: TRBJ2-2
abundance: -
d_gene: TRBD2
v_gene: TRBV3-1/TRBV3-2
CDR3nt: TGTGCCAGCAGCCGAGATGGACTAGCACGAACCACCGGGGAGCTGTTTTTT
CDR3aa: CASSRDGLARTTGELFF

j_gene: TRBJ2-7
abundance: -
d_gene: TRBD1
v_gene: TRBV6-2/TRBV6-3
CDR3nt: TGTGCCAGCAGTTACTCGACAGGGCGAGAGCAGTACTTC
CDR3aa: CASSYSTGREQYF

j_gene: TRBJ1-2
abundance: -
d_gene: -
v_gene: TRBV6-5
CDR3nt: TGTGCCAGCAGTTACAAAAGGATAGCAGGGTATGGCTACACCTTC
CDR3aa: CASSYKRIAGYGYTF

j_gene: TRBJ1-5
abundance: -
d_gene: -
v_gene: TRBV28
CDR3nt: TGTGCCAGCAGTTCCCCCGGTGGGCATAGCAATCAGCCCCAGCATTTT
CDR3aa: CASSSPGGHSNQPQHF

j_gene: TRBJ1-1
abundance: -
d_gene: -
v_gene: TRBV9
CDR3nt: TGTGCCAGCAGCGTAACAGCCTCGAACACTGAAGCTTTCTTT
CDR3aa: CASSVTASNTEAFF

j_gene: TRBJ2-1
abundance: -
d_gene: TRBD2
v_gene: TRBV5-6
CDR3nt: TGTGCCAGCAGCTTTGGACTAGCTTACAATGAGCAGTTCTTC
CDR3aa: CASSFGLAYNEQFF

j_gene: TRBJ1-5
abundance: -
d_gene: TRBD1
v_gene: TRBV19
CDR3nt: TGTGCCAGTAGTATACAAAGGACAGGGGGGACTTATAGCAATCAGCCCCAGCATTTT
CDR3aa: CASSIQRTGGTYSNQPQHF

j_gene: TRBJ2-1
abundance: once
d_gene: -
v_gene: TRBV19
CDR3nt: TGTGCCAGTAGTAAAAGCCTAGAGATCTACAATGAGCAGTTCTTC
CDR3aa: CASSKSLEIYNEQFF

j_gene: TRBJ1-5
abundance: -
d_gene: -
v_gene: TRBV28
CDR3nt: TGTGCCAGCAGTTTAGAGAGGGCCAATCAGCCCCAGCATTTT
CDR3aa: CASSLERANQPQHF

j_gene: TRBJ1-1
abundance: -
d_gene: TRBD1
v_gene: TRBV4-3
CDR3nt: TGCGCCAGCAGCCAAGATCGCCCGCAGGGGGTGGTCCCGCCAGCGAACACTGAAGCTTTCTTT
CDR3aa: CASSQDRPQGVVPPANTEAFF

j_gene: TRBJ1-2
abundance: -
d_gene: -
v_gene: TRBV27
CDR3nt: TGTGCCAGCAGTTTATCTCCAGGGATGGATGGCTACACCTTC
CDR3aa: CASSLSPGMDGYTF

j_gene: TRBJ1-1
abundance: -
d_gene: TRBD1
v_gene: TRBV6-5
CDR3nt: TGTGCCAGCAGTTCGGGGGACAGGGACGACACTGAAGCTTTCTTT
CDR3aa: CASSSGDRDDTEAFF

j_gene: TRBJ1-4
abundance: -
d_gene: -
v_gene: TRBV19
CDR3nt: TGTGCCAGTAGTATAGACAGACAGTATAATGAAAAACTGTTTTTT
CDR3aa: CASSIDRQYNEKLFF

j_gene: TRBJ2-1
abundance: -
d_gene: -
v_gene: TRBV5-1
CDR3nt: TGCGCCAGCAGCTTGGGACAGTTGACCAATGAGCAGTTCTTC
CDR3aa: CASSLGQLTNEQFF

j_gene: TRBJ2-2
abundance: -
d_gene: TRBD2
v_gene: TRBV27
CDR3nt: TGTGCCAGCAGTTTTAGCGGGATGTACACCGGGGAGCTGTTTTTT
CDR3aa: CASSFSGMYTGELFF

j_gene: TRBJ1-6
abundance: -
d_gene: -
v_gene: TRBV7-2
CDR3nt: TGTGCCAGCAGCTTAACCGACACAGGGCGATCCTATAATTCACCCCTCCACTTT
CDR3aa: CASSLTDTGRSYNSPLHF

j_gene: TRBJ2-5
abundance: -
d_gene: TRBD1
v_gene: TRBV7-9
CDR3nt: TGTGCCAGCAGCCTTCTGGACAGGATTCAAGAGACCCAGTACTTC
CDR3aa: CASSLLDRIQETQYF